This T cell receptor beta chain was captured by sequencing in a study of Graves' ophthalmopathy and Graves' hyperthyroidism. The CDR3 is made up of 15 amino acids. Germline lookup yields CDR1 PRHDT and CDR2 FYEKMQ (reference sequence). V dropped 0 bases and J dropped 2 bases, with 11 bases sitting between them. A follow-up of 18 months without ophthalmopathy meant that hyperthyroidism was stable. Overall study findings and caveats: With about 71% sensitivity and roughly 72% specificity, the model predicted ophthalmopathy progression.

Beta-chain TCR CDR3 regions were amplified from RNA transcripts. First-round RT-PCR relied on HTBI primers, and a second-round multiplex PCR came next. One entry per CDR3 protein results from TCRdb running MiXCR on the multiplex PCR reads. Altogether about 400,000 distinct CDR3 sequences are present, just over 15% being singletons, with the ten largest covering 5.5% to 7%. A note on this clonotype: Its antigen is unknown.

This chain joins TRBV13 and TRBJ2-7; possible D gene TRBD2, 5 bases. The source is a woman younger than 30 with stable Graves' hyperthyroidism. The source material was peripheral blood. The CDR3 bases are TGTGCCAGCAGCTTAGGTGGCGGGTCGGCCTACGAGCAGTACTTC. Protein sequence: CASSLGGGSAYEQYF.